The 19 T cell receptor beta chains in this list originate from one sample, sequenced in a study of Graves' ophthalmopathy and Graves' hyperthyroidism. As the template, RNA transcripts were used to amplify TCR beta CDR3 regions. In the first round, RT-PCR was carried out with HTBI primers, and a multiplex PCR formed the second round. TCRdb called the multiplex PCR reads again in MiXCR, with one record for every CDR3 protein. The repertoire holds roughly 410,000 distinct CDR3 sequences, with approximately 15% as singletons. Sequencing used peripheral blood. The receptors come from a woman between 18 and 30 years old with stable Graves' hyperthyroidism.

This clonotype has ten or more counts. The chain joins TRBV15 to TRBJ2-5; the D is unclear. Trimming cost V 1 base and J 4 bases, with 1 base left between them. The CDR3 length is 11 residues. Looked up from germline, CDR1 is LNHNV and CDR2 is YYDKDF (reference sequence). The CDR3 loop reads CATSRAETQYF. DNA for the CDR3: TGTGCCACCAGCAGAGCAGAGACCCAGTACTTC.

The table lists this clonotype with many counts. The chain is built from TRBV10-3 and TRBJ2-5, with 7 bases aligning to TRBD1. This CDR3 is 15 amino acids long. CDR1 and CDR2 from the germline V gene are ENHRY and SYGVKD. J lost 5 bases, V lost 4 bases, and 10 bases had no gene match. CDR3 amino acids: CAISGGRQGDETQYF. CDR3 nucleotide sequence: TGTGCCATCAGTGGGGGGCGACAGGGCGACGAGACCCAGTACTTC.

In the case of this clonotype: With a much larger clone just one base away, this may be a read error. V and J are TRBV12-3 or TRBV12-4 and TRBJ1-5, with D uncertain. This CDR3 contains 15 residues. The CDR3 DNA is TGTGCCATCAGTCCCCTGCAGGCCAACAATCAGCCCCAGCATTTT. This gives the protein CAISPLQANNQPQHF.

The J gene is TRBJ1-2, the V gene TRBV12-3 or TRBV12-4, with TRBD1 identical over 7 bases. This CDR3 has 14 residues. V was pared by 4 bases and J by 4 bases, with 6 bases of the junction left unmatched. CDR3 DNA sequence: TGTGCCAGCAGTTCTCAACAGGGGTCCTATGGCTACACCTTC. As protein: CASSSQQGSYGYTF.

The sample holds a few counts of this clonotype. This sequence joins TRBV27 and TRBJ2-7; 9 nucleotides line up with TRBD1. The V and J ends lost 5 bases and 3 bases, in that order; junction bases with no gene match: 8. The CDR3 runs to 15 residues. Germline V lookup: CDR1 MNHEY, CDR2 SMNVEV (reference sequence). CDR3 in amino acids: CASSITGTGIYEQYF. CDR3 sequence (DNA): TGTGCCAGCAGTATCACCGGGACAGGGATCTACGAGCAGTACTTC.

Ten or more counts support this clonotype. The V gene is TRBV13, the J gene TRBJ2-4; D is perhaps TRBD2 (7 bases). CDR1 is PRHDT, CDR2 FYEKMQ, per germline (reference sequence). The CDR3 sequence is 16 residues long. Trimming removed 0 bases from V and 2 bases from J, with 11 bases in between. The CDR3 sequence is CASSLGGGATKNIQYF. The CDR3 nucleotides are TGTGCCAGCAGCTTAGGAGGGGGGGCGACCAAAAACATTCAGTACTTC. The full variable domain, rest sourced from reference TRBV13 and TRBJ2-4, is AAGVIQSPRHLIKEKRETATLKCYPIPRHDTVYWYQQGPGQDPQFLISFYEKMQSDKGSIPDRFSAQQFSDYHSELNMSSLELGDSALYFCASSLGGGATKNIQYFGAGTRLSVL.

This clonotype came up many times. V and J are TRBV6-1 and TRBJ2-5, with 10 bases identical to TRBD2. V was clipped by 4 bases and J by 0 bases; unmatched bases: 8. The CDR3 runs to 17 residues. Per germline, CDR1 MNHNS and CDR2 SASEGT. The CDR3: CASSGVASGGDQETQYF. CDR3 DNA sequence: TGTGCCAGCAGTGGAGTGGCTAGCGGGGGAGACCAAGAGACCCAGTACTTC.

The V gene is TRBV6-5, the J gene TRBJ2-4, with TRBD1 identical over 8 bases. J lost 2 bases, V lost 4 bases, and 4 bases had no gene match. This CDR3 region has 15 residues. Germline V gene sequence: CDR1 MNHEY, CDR2 SVGAGI. CDR3 bases: TGTGCCAGCAGTTCCCAGGGGGCATCCAAAAACATTCAGTACTTC. This codes for CASSSQGASKNIQYF.

This clonotype was found many times. The V gene is TRBV12-3 or TRBV12-4, the J gene TRBJ1-2; maybe TRBD1 (6 bases). V lost 5 bases, J lost 10 bases, and 23 bases lay in between. The CDR3 is made up of 15 amino acids. CDR3 sequence: CASSPTSGTTSTYTF. The CDR3 region has the DNA TGTGCCAGCAGTCCCACTTCCGGGACAACTAGTACCTACACCTTC.

There are many counts of this clonotype. DNA for the CDR3: TGTGCCAGCCTGGTCGGGACAGGGGATGGCTACACCTTC. This gives the protein CASLVGTGDGYTF. V usage is TRBV2 and J usage is TRBJ1-2, with TRBD1 matching 10 bases. Unmatched junction bases numbered 6, after V lost 8 bases and J lost 6 bases. The CDR3 spans 13 residues. CDR1 and CDR2 from the germline V gene are SNHLY and FYNNEI.

Many counts were recorded for this clonotype. The J gene is TRBJ1-2, the V gene TRBV24-1; 9 bases are shared with TRBD1. V gave up 7 bases and J gave up 8 bases; unmatched junction bases: 13. Germline V lookup: CDR1 KGHDR, CDR2 SFDVKD. There are 15 residues in the CDR3. CDR3 sequence: CATRGTRDREYGYTF. The CDR3 coding sequence is TGTGCCACCAGGGGGACAAGGGACAGGGAATACGGCTACACCTTC.

The chain carries TRBV11-2 and TRBJ2-2; D uncertain. The CDR3 extends over 16 amino acids. Germline V gives CDR1 SGHAT, CDR2 FQNNGV. The germline V and J ends were trimmed by 0 bases and 4 bases, with 12 bases remaining between them. This CDR3 is CASSLDLRSGTGELFF. DNA for the CDR3: TGTGCCAGCAGCTTAGATCTTAGGTCCGGCACCGGGGAGCTGTTTTTT.

This clonotype has at least ten counts. For the CDR3, the DNA is TGCAGTGCTAGCCGGGACAGGGTGGGCCGAGAGACCCAGTACTTC. Translated: CSASRDRVGRETQYF. The genes are TRBV20-1 and TRBJ2-5, with 9 positions matching TRBD1. The CDR3 totals 15 residues. Trimming removed 3 bases from V and 4 bases from J; junction bases left unmatched: 9. The germline V gene encodes CDR1 DFQATT and CDR2 SNEGSKA (reference sequence).

This clonotype was recorded once. The J gene is TRBJ1-5, the V gene TRBV11-2; D remains unclear. Trimming cost V 5 bases and J 4 bases, with 24 bases left between them. This CDR3 has 18 residues. Germline CDR1 is SGHAT and CDR2 is FQNNGV. The CDR3 DNA is TGTGCCAGCAGCCCTAGTTCCGCGATGATGGGGTCAAATCAGCCCCAGCATTTT. Translated: CASSPSSAMMGSNQPQHF.

This clonotype was seen at least ten times. The chain recombines TRBV6-5 with TRBJ2-7, with D perhaps TRBD1 or TRBD2 (5 bases each). The V end lost 1 base, the J end lost 3 bases, and 16 bases lay between the germline ends. From germline, CDR1 is MNHEY and CDR2 SVGAGI. The length of the CDR3 is 16 residues. This CDR3 is CASSYLIRGRGYEQYF. As DNA, the CDR3 is TGTGCCAGCAGTTACTTAATCCGGGGACGGGGCTACGAGCAGTACTTC.

The J gene is TRBJ2-7, the V gene TRBV6-1; D is unresolved. The V end lost 6 bases, the J end lost 0 bases, and 6 bases lay between the germline ends. Germline CDR1 and CDR2: MNHNS and SASEGT. The CDR3 contains 12 residues. The CDR3 DNA reads TGTGCCAGCAGACTGAGCTCCTACGAGCAGTACTTC. Protein sequence: CASRLSSYEQYF.

There are many counts of this clonotype. For the CDR3, the DNA is TGTGCCAGCAGTGAAGCTGCAGGGGGTGGGGAGAACACTGAAGCTTTCTTT. Translating it yields CASSEAAGGGENTEAFF. This rearrangement joins TRBV2 to TRBJ1-1; 7 bases are shared with TRBD1. Germline loops: CDR1 SNHLY, CDR2 FYNNEI. After removal of 0 bases from V and 1 base from J, the junction contained 8 bases not matched to a gene. This CDR3 spans 17 amino acids.

This clonotype came up many times. The CDR3 sequence: CASSKGTSGGYEQYF. The CDR3 DNA follows: TGTGCCAGCAGTAAGGGGACTAGCGGGGGTTACGAGCAGTACTTC. The chain recombines TRBV6-1 with TRBJ2-7; 14 nucleotides agree with TRBD2. The CDR3 totals 15 residues. Unmatched junction bases numbered 4, after V lost 5 bases and J lost 4 bases. CDR1 and CDR2 (germline): MNHNS, SASEGT.

This clonotype occurred many times. The chain has TRBV12-3 or TRBV12-4 and TRBJ1-5; possible D gene TRBD1, 5 bases. V was clipped by 4 bases and J by 3 bases, with 13 bases between them. CDR3 length: 15 residues. CDR3 region: CASSSLRQPNQPQHF. Here the CDR3 DNA reads TGTGCCAGCAGTTCCCTTCGACAGCCCAATCAGCCCCAGCATTTT.